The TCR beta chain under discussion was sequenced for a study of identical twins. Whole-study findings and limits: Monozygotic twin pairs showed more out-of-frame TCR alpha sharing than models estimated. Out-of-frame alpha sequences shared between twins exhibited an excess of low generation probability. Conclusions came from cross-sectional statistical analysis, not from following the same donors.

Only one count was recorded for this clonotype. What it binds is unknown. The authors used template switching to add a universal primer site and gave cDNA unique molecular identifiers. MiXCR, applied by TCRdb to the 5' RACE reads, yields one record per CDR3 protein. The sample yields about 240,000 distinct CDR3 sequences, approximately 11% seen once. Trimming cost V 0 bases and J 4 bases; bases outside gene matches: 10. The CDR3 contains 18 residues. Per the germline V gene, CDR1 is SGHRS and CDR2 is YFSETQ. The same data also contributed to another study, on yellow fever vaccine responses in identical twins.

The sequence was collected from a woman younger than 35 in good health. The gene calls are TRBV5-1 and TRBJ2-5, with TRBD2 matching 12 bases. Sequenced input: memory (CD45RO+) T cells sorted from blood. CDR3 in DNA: TGCGCCAGCAGCTTGGCCGCTAGCGGGGGGGCCTCCCGAGAGACCCAGTACTTC. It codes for CASSLAASGGASRETQYF.